The source of this T cell receptor (beta chain) is a study of T cells in Graves' hyperthyroidism and ophthalmopathy. Background on the study: Peripheral blood was secured at the point of initial diagnosis, before any treatment.

Amplified TCR beta CDR3 regions derived from RNA transcripts. The HTBI primer set drove a first-round RT-PCR of the TCR CDR3. TCRdb re-derived calls from the multiplex PCR reads in MiXCR, one entry per CDR3 protein. Here the sample spans about 380,000 distinct CDR3 sequences, about 14% being singletons. The table lists this clonotype with many counts. The antigen is undetermined. The V end was cut by 5 bases, the J end by 2 bases, with 9 bases between. Looked up from germline, CDR1 is SGHTA and CDR2 is FQGTGA. The CDR3 is 13 residues long. Study-wide results and caveats: Through a model of 13 V-J features, ophthalmopathy was separated from stable hyperthyroidism.

Clinical symptoms, serum thyroxine and TRAb, thyroid ultrasound and orbital computed tomography together formed the diagnostic basis. The rearrangement links TRBV7-3 to TRBJ2-5; D ambiguous. The sequence was obtained from a woman younger than 45 with Graves' ophthalmopathy. The sample was blood. The CDR3 DNA reads TGTGCCAGCAGCATCCTAATTCAAGAGACCCAGTACTTC. It encodes CASSILIQETQYF.